This T cell receptor (beta chain) was captured by sequencing in a study of blood T cell repertoires in COVID-19. Study background: COVID-19 samples from acute and convalescent phases originated in the United States, Italy and Spain. PBMCs, B-cell-depleted T cells, or T cells were the source of the cDNA or gDNA that made up the material.

Authors' processing steps: Nucleated cell counts were estimated from reference gene primer amplification. The repertoire was sequenced with immunoSEQ multiplex PCR; TCRdb's copy has only in-frame clones and lacks some. From that table come the V and J calls and clone size; the DNA was used to work out D and trimming. The sample records about 80,000 clones, approximately 76% being singletons. Germline values: CDR1 LNHNV, CDR2 YYDKDF (reference sequence). The CDR3 runs 13 residues. The J segment lost 7 bases and the V segment lost 4 bases, leaving 6 bases of the junction unmatched. The specimen sequenced was peripheral blood. The V call is TRBV15, the J call TRBJ1-2; 7 bases map to TRBD1. This receptor was identified in a man aged 65 to 79 with active or convalescent COVID-19. This CDR3 is CATSTGDRAGYTF. The CDR3 nucleotides read TGTGCCACCAGCACAGGAGACAGGGCTGGCTACACCTTC.